This passage covers 18 T cell receptor beta chains from one sample sequenced in a study of T cell changes during pregnancy in multiple sclerosis. Repertoires were generated with immunoSEQ multiplex PCR, while TCRdb's copy carries only in-frame clones and drops some. This sample has around 30,000 clones, with 80% to 95% found just once. The specimen was CD8+ T cells from peripheral blood mononuclear cells, collected before pregnancy. The receptors come from a female donor with multiple sclerosis, enrolled in a pregnancy study.

The rearrangement links TRBV9 to TRBJ1-1; D gene unclear. Trimming shortened V by 0 bases and J by 4 bases, and 10 bases separated the two germline ends. Germline CDR1 SGDLS, CDR2 YYNGEE. The CDR3 contains 14 residues. The CDR3 region is CASSVGNPGTEAFF. For the CDR3, the DNA is TGTGCCAGCAGCGTAGGTAACCCCGGCACTGAAGCTTTCTTT.

This chain connects TRBV11-2 to TRBJ2-7, with 11 bases lining up with TRBD2. The V gene's germline CDR1 is SGHAT and CDR2 FQNNGV. V trimming: 5 bases; J trimming: 4 bases; junction bases outside the gene matches: 4. This CDR3 has 14 residues. DNA of the CDR3: TGTGCCAGCAGCCCCGGACTAGCGGGTTACGAGCAGTACTTC. Translation gives CASSPGLAGYEQYF.

The chain uses TRBV25-1 and TRBJ1-1; no clear D. The CDR3 is 11 residues long. CDR1 is MGHDK and CDR2 is SYGVNS in the germline V gene. The V end lost 4 bases, the J end lost 6 bases, and 6 bases lay between the germline ends. CDR3 nucleotide sequence: TGTGCCAGCAGTGCTGGGCCTGAAGCTTTCTTT. Its translation: CASSAGPEAFF. Together with reference TRBV25-1 and TRBJ1-1, the CDR3 gives the full variable domain: EADIYQTPRYLVIGTGKKITLECSQTMGHDKMYWYQQDPGMELHLIHYSYGVNSTEKGDLSSESTVSRIRTEHFPLTLESARPSHTSQYLCASSAGPEAFFGQGTRLTVV.

The V gene is TRBV13, the J gene TRBJ2-1; 10 bases match TRBD2. V lost 0 bases, J lost 5 bases, and 4 bases stayed unmatched. Germline V gene data show CDR1 as PRHDT and CDR2 as FYEKMQ (reference sequence). The CDR3 extends over 16 amino acids. CDR3 bases: TGTGCCAGCAGCTTAGGGAGGAGCGGGAGGGACAATGAGCAGTTCTTC. It is translated as CASSLGRSGRDNEQFF.

The chain recombines TRBV29-1 with TRBJ1-2, with 12 bases fitting TRBD1. The length of the CDR3 is 13 residues. Germline V lookup: CDR1 SQVTM, CDR2 ANQGSEA. The junction had 5 bases not matched to a gene; V was cut back by 5 bases and J by 7 bases. The CDR3 coding sequence is TGCAGCGTTCTGGGACAGGGGGCAACTGGCTACACCTTC. This encodes CSVLGQGATGYTF.

The rearrangement links TRBV27 to TRBJ2-7; 7 bases map to TRBD1. The CDR3 is 12 amino acids. Germline CDR1 MNHEY, CDR2 SMNVEV (reference sequence). Unmatched junction bases numbered 0, after V lost 7 bases and J lost 0 bases. CDR3 in DNA: TGTGCCAGCACAGGGGGCTCCTACGAGCAGTACTTC. The encoded protein is CASTGGSYEQYF.

This chain joins TRBV4-3 and TRBJ2-3; 11 bases are shared with TRBD2. From germline, CDR1 is LGHNA and CDR2 YSLEER. V lost 1 base and J lost 1; bases outside the gene matches: 1. The CDR3 spans 16 residues. The CDR3 DNA follows: TGCGCCAGCAGCCAAGTACTAGCGGGAGGCACAGATACGCAGTATTTT. It codes for CASSQVLAGGTDTQYF.

The chain has TRBV6-5 and TRBJ2-1, with 7 nucleotides matching TRBD2. CDR1 is MNHEY, CDR2 SVGAGI, per germline. This CDR3 contains 15 residues. V shed 0 bases and J 3 bases; nucleotides not matched to a gene: 2. The CDR3 bases are TGTGCCAGCAGTTACTCGGGCGGGGGCTACAATGAGCAGTTCTTC. It codes for CASSYSGGGYNEQFF.

In this sample, this clone turned up once. The chain is built from TRBV7-9 and TRBJ2-1; TRBD1 might be the D (5 bases). Germline V CDR1 and CDR2: SEHNR, FQNEAQ (reference sequence). The CDR3 loop spans 15 amino acids. The germline V and J ends were trimmed by 2 bases and 8 bases, with 16 bases remaining between them. This CDR3 reads CASSLHSGRGDEQFF. The CDR3 bases are TGTGCCAGCAGCTTACACTCGGGTAGGGGCGATGAGCAGTTCTTC.

The chain uses TRBV19 and TRBJ2-1; 8 positions match TRBD2. The V segment lost 1 base and the J segment 6 bases; nucleotides outside the gene matches: 2. This CDR3 region has 14 residues. Germline V gene data show CDR1 as LNHDA and CDR2 as SQIVND (reference sequence). The CDR3 DNA reads as TGTGCCAGTAGTATAGCGGGGGGGTTCAATGAGCAGTTCTTC. This encodes CASSIAGGFNEQFF. Full variable domain (rest looked up from reference TRBV19 and TRBJ2-1): DGGITQSPKYLFRKEGQNVTLSCEQNLNHDAMYWYRQDPGQGLRLIYYSQIVNDFQKGDIAEGYSVSREKKESFPLTVTSAQKNPTAFYLCASSIAGGFNEQFFGPGTRLTVL.

The CDR3: CASAKEAARSYEQYF. In DNA form, the CDR3 reads TGTGCCAGCGCGAAGGAGGCAGCCCGCTCCTACGAGCAGTACTTC. This chain links TRBV7-9 with TRBJ2-7; weak D call: TRBD2 (5 bases). The CDR3 has 15 amino acids. The V end was cut by 8 bases, the J end by 0 bases, with 17 bases between. Per the germline V gene, CDR1 is SEHNR and CDR2 is FQNEAQ (reference sequence).

The genes are TRBV5-6 and TRBJ2-2, with TRBD2 identical over 9 bases. Germline V gene sequence: CDR1 SGHDT, CDR2 YYEEEE. The CDR3 contains 16 residues. V shed 0 bases and J 3 bases; nucleotides not matched to a gene: 3. The CDR3 here is CASSLGGRAHTGELFF. DNA for the CDR3: TGTGCCAGCAGCTTGGGCGGGAGGGCCCACACCGGGGAGCTGTTTTTT.

This chain joins TRBV6-6 and TRBJ2-2, with 8 bases lining up with TRBD1. V was clipped by 6 bases and J by 6 bases; unmatched bases: 9. Germline values: CDR1 MNHNY, CDR2 SVGAGI (reference sequence). The CDR3 is 15 residues long. CDR3 nucleotide sequence: TGTGCCAGCAGCCGTGGACAGGGAGTAGCCGGGGAGCTGTTTTTT. Amino acid sequence: CASSRGQGVAGELFF.

The V and J genes are TRBV6-1 and TRBJ2-7; TRBD2 is a possible D gene (5 bases). Trimming shortened V by 8 bases and J by 2 bases, and 16 bases separated the two germline ends. CDR3 length: 14 residues. The germline V gene encodes CDR1 MNHNS and CDR2 SASEGT. In DNA form, the CDR3 reads TGTGCCAGCGGAGGCGCAGAGAAAGCCTACGAGCAGTACTTC. Protein: CASGGAEKAYEQYF.

CDR3 region: CAWSLSGSNQPQHF. CDR3 DNA sequence: TGTGCCTGGAGCCTCTCGGGGAGCAATCAGCCCCAGCATTTT. The chain recombines TRBV30 with TRBJ1-5; the D is unclear. CDR1 is GTSNPN and CDR2 is SVGIG in the germline V gene (reference sequence). V lost 3 bases and J lost 1, with 10 bases in between. This CDR3 is built from 14 residues.

The chain is built from TRBV4-3 and TRBJ2-7; 8 positions match TRBD2. The CDR3 extends over 15 amino acids. With V trimmed by 0 bases and J by 4 bases, 5 bases remained unmatched. CDR1 is LGHNA, CDR2 YSLEER, per germline. The CDR3 sequence is CASSQELAEIYEQYF. The CDR3 region has the DNA TGCGCCAGCAGCCAAGAACTAGCGGAGATTTACGAGCAGTACTTC.

The chain is built from TRBV7-9 and TRBJ2-5; D possibly corresponds to TRBD2 (6 bases). Per germline, CDR1 SEHNR and CDR2 FQNEAQ (reference sequence). Trimming removed 1 base at V and 6 bases at J, with 9 bases between. There are 13 residues in the CDR3. The CDR3 loop reads CASSLEDYQTQYF. For the CDR3, the DNA is TGTGCCAGCAGCTTAGAGGACTACCAGACCCAGTACTTC.

This chain joins TRBV4-3 and TRBJ2-7; 7 nucleotides line up with TRBD2. Germline V gene data show CDR1 as LGHNA and CDR2 as YSLEER. Trimming at V came to 0 bases and at J to 2 bases, leaving 13 bases not matched to a gene. This CDR3 has 18 residues. This CDR3 is CASSQDGRSSGSAYEQYF. The CDR3, as DNA: TGCGCCAGCAGCCAAGACGGCAGGTCTAGCGGTTCGGCCTACGAGCAGTACTTC.